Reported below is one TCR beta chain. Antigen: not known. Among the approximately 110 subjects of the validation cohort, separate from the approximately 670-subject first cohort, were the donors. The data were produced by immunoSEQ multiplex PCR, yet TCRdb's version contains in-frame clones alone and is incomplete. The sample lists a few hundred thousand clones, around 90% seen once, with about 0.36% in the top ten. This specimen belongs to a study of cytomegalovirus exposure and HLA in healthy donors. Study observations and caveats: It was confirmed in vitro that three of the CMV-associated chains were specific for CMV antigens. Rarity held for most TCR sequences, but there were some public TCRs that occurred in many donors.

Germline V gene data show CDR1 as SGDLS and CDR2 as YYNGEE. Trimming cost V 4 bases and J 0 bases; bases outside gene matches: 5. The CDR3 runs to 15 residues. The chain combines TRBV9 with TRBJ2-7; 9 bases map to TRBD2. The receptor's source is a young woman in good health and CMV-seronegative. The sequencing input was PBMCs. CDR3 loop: CASSRLAASSYEQYF. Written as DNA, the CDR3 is TGTGCCAGCAGCCGACTAGCGGCCAGCTCCTACGAGCAGTACTTC.